These 14 T cell receptor beta chains were sequenced from one sample in a study of blood T cell repertoires in COVID-19. Libraries were prepared by immunoSEQ multiplex PCR; TCRdb keeps only in-frame clonotypes and omits some of them. The profile shows hundreds of thousands of clones, 85% of them singletons. Sequenced sample: peripheral blood. These receptors originate from a woman between 18 and 30 years old with acute or convalescent COVID-19.

The chain carries TRBV30 and TRBJ2-7; D possibly corresponds to TRBD1 (5 bases). The germline V and J ends were trimmed by 2 bases and 1 base, with 9 bases remaining between them. The CDR3 extends over 13 amino acids. Germline CDR1 is GTSNPN and CDR2 is SVGIG (reference sequence). In nucleotides, the CDR3 is TGTGCCTGGAGTCAAACAGGTTCCTACGAGCAGTACTTC. Protein product: CAWSQTGSYEQYF. Combining the CDR3 with reference TRBV30 and TRBJ2-7 gives the whole variable domain SQTIHQWPATLVQPVGSPLSLECTVEGTSNPNLYWYRQAAGRGLQLLFYSVGIGQISSEVPQNLSASRPQDRQFILSSKKLLLSDSGFYLCAWSQTGSYEQYFGPGTRLTVT.

This chain connects TRBV6-1 to TRBJ2-1; the match to TRBD2 covers 7 bases. The CDR3 has 12 residues. The ends lost 1 base at V and 11 bases at J; junction bases unmatched: 2. Germline V CDR1 and CDR2: MNHNS, SASEGT. The DNA of the CDR3 is TGTGCCAGCAGTGAAGGGGGGGGGAAGCAGTTCTTC. It is translated as CASSEGGGKQFF.

The chain recombines TRBV29-1 with TRBJ2-7; D is undetermined. Trimming shortened V by 2 bases and J by 3 bases, and 5 bases separated the two germline ends. This CDR3 spans 11 amino acids. Germline V CDR1 and CDR2: SQVTM, ANQGSEA. The CDR3 nucleotides read TGCAGCGTTGAAAGAGGCTACGAGCAGTACTTC. Translation: CSVERGYEQYF.

This chain uses TRBV19 with TRBJ1-5; 8 positions match TRBD1. After removal of 5 bases from V and 2 bases from J, the junction contained 8 bases not matched to a gene. In germline, CDR1 is LNHDA, CDR2 SQIVND (reference sequence). The CDR3 covers 16 residues. This CDR3 is CASSSRTGWGNQPQHF. The CDR3 DNA reads TGTGCCAGTAGTTCCAGGACAGGGTGGGGCAATCAGCCCCAGCATTTT.

V is TRBV9 and J is TRBJ2-3; TRBD1 is a possible D gene (5 bases). With 3 bases removed from V and 0 bases from J, the gap between germline ends came to 11 bases. From germline, CDR1 is SGDLS and CDR2 YYNGEE. CDR3 size: 15 residues. CDR3 nucleotide sequence: TGTGCCAGCAGCGCGTCCGACAGCAGCACAGATACGCAGTATTTT. It encodes CASSASDSSTDTQYF.

The chain carries TRBV5-1 and TRBJ2-3; D remains unclear. CDR3 size: 15 residues. Germline V gene sequence: CDR1 SGHRS, CDR2 YFSETQ. Trimming took off 2 bases at V and 1 base at J, with 11 bases between the two ends. The CDR3 DNA follows: TGCGCCAGCAGCTTCGCGGCGGTGGGCACAGATACGCAGTATTTT. Translating it yields CASSFAAVGTDTQYF.

This chain links TRBV28 with TRBJ1-5, with 7 bases fitting TRBD1. The CDR3 consists of 15 residues. Trimming cost V 6 bases and J 3 bases; bases outside gene matches: 8. Per germline, CDR1 MDHEN and CDR2 SYDVKM. Here the CDR3 reads CASSLDRSYNQPQHF. The CDR3 nucleotides read TGTGCCAGCAGCTTGGACAGGTCTTACAATCAGCCCCAGCATTTT.

The V gene is TRBV4-1, the J gene TRBJ2-3; a possible D gene is TRBD2 (5 bases). Germline V CDR1 and CDR2: MGHRA, YSYEKL. V lost 2 bases, J lost 3 bases, and 12 bases lay in between. This CDR3 is 15 amino acids long. The CDR3 nucleotides read TGCGCCAGCAGCCAAACGAGTGGGGAGACAGATACGCAGTATTTT. Its translation: CASSQTSGETDTQYF.

V gene TRBV7-2 combines with J gene TRBJ1-6; TRBD1 matches at 9 bases. The germline CDR1 and CDR2 sequences are SGHTA and FQGNSA. The CDR3 loop spans 14 amino acids. V lost 7 bases to trimming and J lost 9 bases; unmatched junction nucleotides: 7. Here the CDR3 reads CASTPDRGFSPLHF. The CDR3 DNA sequence: TGTGCCAGCACCCCGGACAGGGGATTTTCACCCCTCCACTTT.

The chain combines TRBV28 with TRBJ1-4; the D gene is possibly TRBD1 (6 bases). The CDR3 spans 16 residues. Germline V gene data show CDR1 as MDHEN and CDR2 as SYDVKM. The V end was cut by 2 bases, the J end by 7 bases, with 17 bases between. The CDR3: CASSLIFREGGEKLFF. CDR3 DNA: TGTGCCAGCAGTTTAATTTTTCGGGAAGGGGGTGAAAAACTGTTTTTT.

This sequence joins TRBV6-5 and TRBJ1-5, with D maybe TRBD1 (6 bases). Germline V gene lookup returns CDR1 MNHEY and CDR2 SVGAGI. V lost 6 bases and J lost 3, with 12 bases in between. The CDR3 spans 14 residues. The CDR3 DNA reads as TGTGCCAGCAGCCGTACAGGGAACAATCAGCCCCAGCATTTT. This gives the protein CASSRTGNNQPQHF.

The CDR3 spells CASSQDRGAMNEQYF. CDR3 DNA sequence: TGTGCCAGCAGCCAAGACAGGGGGGCTATGAACGAGCAGTACTTC. The rearrangement joins TRBV4-2 to TRBJ2-7; a possible D gene is TRBD1 (7 bases). Trimming stripped 0 bases from V and 5 bases from J, with 14 bases between. There are 15 residues in the CDR3. The germline CDR1 and CDR2 sequences are LGHNA and YNFKEQ.

This clone was observed a few times. The V call is TRBV7-8, the J call TRBJ1-1; TRBD1 agrees at 8 bases. The trim removed 2 bases at V and 2 bases at J, leaving 7 bases unmatched. Germline V gene data show CDR1 as SGHVS and CDR2 as FQNEAQ. The CDR3 runs to 16 residues. In DNA, the CDR3 is TGTGCCAGCAGCTTACCTTCGACAGGGGAAAACACTGAAGCTTTCTTT. Translating gives CASSLPSTGENTEAFF.

Regarding this clone: Its ends do not fully match the called genes, so a read error is possible. The chain links TRBV6-4 to TRBJ2-1; 7 bases match TRBD1. CDR3 size: 12 residues. Germline CDR1 is MRHNA and CDR2 is SNTAGT. The CDR3 DNA reads as TGTGCCAGCAGTGACGGGGTCGGACAGGCCATCTTC. Encoded protein: CASSDGVGQAIF.